This T cell receptor beta chain was sequenced for a study of T cell changes during pregnancy in multiple sclerosis. Profiling relied on immunoSEQ multiplex PCR, and the TCRdb table lists in-frame clones only, not all of them. The table includes just over 80,000 clones, over 90% detected once. V was trimmed by 1 base and J by 2 bases, leaving 10 bases between them. The CDR3 totals 14 residues. The germline V gene has CDR1 SGHDT and CDR2 YYEEEE. The genes are TRBV5-6 and TRBJ2-7; D is unclear. This receptor was obtained from a female donor with multiple sclerosis, enrolled in a pregnancy study. Sequenced here: peripheral blood, sampled in the second trimester of pregnancy. CDR3 sequence (DNA): TGTGCCAGCAGCTTGATGGCGGAAGCCTACGAGCAGTACTTC. This codes for CASSLMAEAYEQYF.